These 18 T cell receptor beta chains came from one sample sequenced in a study of Tregs in tolerant kidney transplant recipients. Antigens of these TCRs are unknown. Generated by immunoSEQ multiplex PCR, the TCRdb table keeps only in-frame clones and is missing some. There are just under 20,000 clones in the sample; roughly 65% occur only once, and roughly 3.5% lies in the top ten. The specimen was Tregs from blood cultured with allogeneic cells. These receptors were taken from a human donor in good health.

V is TRBV18 and J is TRBJ2-1; no clear D. Germline V gene sequence: CDR1 KGHSH, CDR2 LQKENI. V gave up 4 bases and J gave up 6 bases, with 16 bases separating them. CDR3 length: 15 residues. The CDR3 DNA is TGTGCCAGCTCACTTCTAGAGCTACATCCCAATGAGCAGTTCTTC. Residues: CASSLLELHPNEQFF. The whole variable domain, remainder taken from reference TRBV18 and TRBJ2-1, is NAGVMQNPRHLVRRRGQEARLRCSPMKGHSHVYWYRQLPEEGLKFMVYLQKENIIDESGMPKERFSAEFPKEGPSILRIQQVVRGDSAAYFCASSLLELHPNEQFFGPGTRLTVL.

The chain's CDR3 is CAWSVHYNSPLHF. For the CDR3, the DNA is TGTGCCTGGAGTGTACATTATAATTCACCCCTCCACTTT. The V and J genes are TRBV30 and TRBJ1-6; the D is unclear. The CDR3 runs to 13 residues. With 0 bases removed from V and 4 bases from J, the gap between germline ends came to 4 bases. The germline V gene has CDR1 GTSNPN and CDR2 SVGIG (reference sequence).

This clone was detected once. The J gene is TRBJ1-2, the V gene TRBV2; TRBD1 matches 8 bases. After removal of 3 bases from V and 4 bases from J, the junction contained 7 bases not matched to a gene. This CDR3 comprises 15 residues. Germline V gene sequence: CDR1 SNHLY, CDR2 FYNNEI. The CDR3 coding sequence is TGTGCCAGCAGTGACCCCAGGGGGCGAACCTATGGCTACACCTTC. Amino acid sequence: CASSDPRGRTYGYTF.

This clone has more than one count but fewer than ten. The V call is TRBV4-2, the J call TRBJ2-2, with TRBD2 as a possible D gene (6 bases). Germline values: CDR1 LGHNA, CDR2 YNFKEQ. V gave up 5 bases and J gave up 3 bases, with 16 bases separating them. The CDR3 runs to 16 residues. CDR3 bases: TGTGCCAGCAGCATCGCGGGCGGGGTGGACACCGGGGAGCTGTTTTTT. Encoded protein: CASSIAGGVDTGELFF.

The genes are TRBV9 and TRBJ1-1; the D gene is possibly TRBD1 (5 bases). Germline values: CDR1 SGDLS, CDR2 YYNGEE. The CDR3 totals 15 residues. V shed 0 bases and J shed 0 bases, with 9 bases lying between them. In DNA, the CDR3 is TGTGCCAGCAGCGTAGTTGGGGGGATGAACACTGAAGCTTTCTTT. Protein product: CASSVVGGMNTEAFF.

Notes on this clone: At one boundary the junction diverges from the germline segment, which might be a read error. This chain connects TRBV6-5 to TRBJ1-3; tentative D call: TRBD1 (5 bases). The CDR3 length is 13 residues. CDR1 MNHEY and CDR2 SVGAGI come from the germline V gene. DNA for the CDR3: TGTGCCAGCAGTTATGGGGCCGGAAGCACCATATATTTT. Amino acids: CASSYGAGSTIYF.

The sample holds a few counts of this clone. This sample includes further DNA sequences coding for the same CDR3. The rearrangement links TRBV2 to TRBJ1-5; tentatively, D is TRBD1 (5 bases). Germline CDR1 and CDR2: SNHLY and FYNNEI. The CDR3 runs to 13 residues. Trimming shortened V by 7 bases and J by 1 base, and 8 bases separated the two germline ends. CDR3 amino acids: CASTRESNQPQHF. DNA of the CDR3: TGTGCCAGCACCAGGGAGAGCAATCAGCCCCAGCATTTT.

The chain uses TRBV2 and TRBJ2-6; perhaps TRBD1 as D (5 bases). Germline V CDR1 and CDR2: SNHLY, FYNNEI. V gave up 10 bases and J gave up 0 bases, with 10 bases separating them. This CDR3 spans 14 amino acids. The CDR3 nucleotides are TGTGCCAAGGACACGACCTCTGGGGCCAACGTCCTGACTTTC. Translation: CAKDTTSGANVLTF.

This chain links TRBV16 with TRBJ2-2, with D perhaps TRBD1 (6 bases). The CDR3 has 16 residues. The V gene's germline CDR1 is KGHSY and CDR2 FQNENV. V lost 4 bases and J 2 bases, leaving 14 bases between the germline ends. The CDR3 nucleotides are TGTGCCAGCAGCCCCCAAGGGGGACAAAACACCGGGGAGCTGTTTTTT. Residues: CASSPQGGQNTGELFF.

This clone was observed a handful of times. The chain carries TRBV29-1 and TRBJ2-1; 7 bases line up with TRBD2. Losses at the gene ends were 3 bases for V and 6 bases for J; bases not matched to a gene: 11. Germline V CDR1 and CDR2: SQVTM, ANQGSEA. This CDR3 spans 15 amino acids. For the CDR3, the DNA is TGCAGCGTTGACGCTGTCGCGGGAGTGAGCAATGAGCAGTTCTTC. This translates into CSVDAVAGVSNEQFF.

The chain employs TRBV5-1 and TRBJ2-1; 7 nucleotides match TRBD2. The germline V gene encodes CDR1 SGHRS and CDR2 YFSETQ. This CDR3 comprises 15 residues. After removal of 2 bases from V and 0 bases from J, the junction contained 2 bases not matched to a gene. CDR3 residues: CASSFGRSSYNEQFF. CDR3 bases: TGCGCCAGCAGCTTCGGGAGGAGCTCCTACAATGAGCAGTTCTTC.

The chain couples TRBV5-4 to TRBJ2-3, with 12 bases lining up with TRBD2. V lost 4 bases and J lost 2; bases outside the gene matches: 5. The CDR3 totals 16 residues. The germline gives CDR1 SGHNT, CDR2 YYREEE (reference sequence). CDR3 nucleotides: TGTGCCAGCAGCCTTGGACTAGCGGGGATCACAGATACGCAGTATTTT. The encoded protein is CASSLGLAGITDTQYF.

This clone is medium-sized by share. This chain links TRBV9 with TRBJ2-1, with a weak D call TRBD2 (6 bases). The CDR3 contains 16 residues. Germline loops: CDR1 SGDLS, CDR2 YYNGEE. V lost 3 bases and J 4 bases, leaving 17 bases between the germline ends. CDR3 loop: CASSAPGDPFYNEQFF. DNA of the CDR3: TGTGCCAGCAGCGCCCCGGGAGACCCCTTTTACAATGAGCAGTTCTTC.

V and J are TRBV5-1 and TRBJ1-3; possibly TRBD1 for D (5 bases). Trimming pared 4 bases from V and 4 bases from J, leaving 9 bases between. This CDR3 is 13 amino acids long. The V gene's germline CDR1 is SGHRS and CDR2 YFSETQ. Here the CDR3 reads CASSLRQGNTIYF. CDR3 bases: TGCGCCAGCAGCCTGCGACAGGGAAACACCATATATTTT.

The chain uses TRBV5-1 and TRBJ2-7; 7 positions match TRBD2. V lost 3 bases, J lost 5 bases, and 11 bases stayed unmatched. The CDR3 is made up of 15 amino acids. Germline V gene sequence: CDR1 SGHRS, CDR2 YFSETQ. This chain's CDR3 is CASSSGWAGVHEQYF. CDR3 coding DNA: TGCGCCAGCAGCTCAGGATGGGCGGGGGTCCACGAGCAGTACTTC.

This chain uses TRBV29-1 with TRBJ2-5, with unresolved D. Trimming pared 7 bases from V and 8 bases from J, leaving 14 bases between. The CDR3 extends over 11 amino acids. CDR1 and CDR2 from the germline V gene are SQVTM and ANQGSEA. The DNA of the CDR3 is TGCAGCGCAGACCAATATGGAACCCAGTACTTC. It encodes CSADQYGTQYF. The full variable domain, in which reference TRBV29-1 and TRBJ2-5 provide the parts outside the CDR3, is SAVISQKPSRDICQRGTSLTIQCQVDSQVTMMFWYRQQPGQSLTLIATANQGSEATYESGFVIDKFPISRPNLTFSTLTVSNMSPEDSSIYLCSADQYGTQYFGPGTRLLVL.

The rearrangement joins TRBV6-5 to TRBJ1-5; TRBD1 matches at 8 bases. J lost 5 bases, V lost 6 bases, and 9 bases had no gene match. The CDR3 totals 15 residues. Germline values: CDR1 MNHEY, CDR2 SVGAGI. CDR3 sequence (DNA): TGTGCCAGCAGCCCGGGACAGGTTATTTATCAGCCCCAGCATTTT. This sequence encodes CASSPGQVIYQPQHF.

The V call is TRBV14, the J call TRBJ2-7; the D call may be TRBD1 or TRBD2 (5 bases each). CDR1 and CDR2 from the germline V gene are SGHDN and FVKESK. With 0 bases removed from V and 3 bases from J, the gap between germline ends came to 12 bases. The CDR3 runs to 15 residues. This chain's CDR3 is CASSQDTGLYYEQYF. CDR3 bases: TGTGCCAGCAGCCAAGATACAGGACTCTACTACGAGCAGTACTTC.